This T cell receptor beta chain appears in the sequencing data of a study of human T cells and chemical hapten exposure. Study-level findings and limits: No shift was seen in TCRs above 1 in 1000 frequency with DPC sensitization.

The CDR3 totals 15 residues. The germline V gene encodes CDR1 SGHNT and CDR2 YYREEE (reference sequence). Unique molecular identifiers were attached to individual cDNA molecules during library preparation. Source study methods: There were a median of around 97,000 TCRs per sample, with a range from roughly 23,224 to 690,600. TCRdb analysed the RACE reads with MiXCR anew, one entry per CDR3 protein. The V and J calls were not made by the authors but by TCRdb's processing. The data show 100,000 to 150,000 distinct CDR3 sequences, with more than 7.5% seen just once and roughly 2% held by the top ten. Indicated time point: healthy volunteer bleed at 2 weeks. Someone pulled total RNA out of unfractionated whole blood. On this clonotype itself: Its matching antigen is unknown. One junction end does not reproduce the germline sequence, and a read error may be involved.

Sequencing was carried out using whole blood. This chain links TRBV5-4 with TRBJ2-2; possibly TRBD2 for D (6 bases). The sequence derives from a male donor in good health. Some clones in this sample may be carry-over from other donors' samples. This CDR3 reads CANSFRDLGTGELFF. The CDR3 bases are TGTGCCAACAGCTTCCGGGACTTGGGGACCGGGGAGCTGTTTTTT.